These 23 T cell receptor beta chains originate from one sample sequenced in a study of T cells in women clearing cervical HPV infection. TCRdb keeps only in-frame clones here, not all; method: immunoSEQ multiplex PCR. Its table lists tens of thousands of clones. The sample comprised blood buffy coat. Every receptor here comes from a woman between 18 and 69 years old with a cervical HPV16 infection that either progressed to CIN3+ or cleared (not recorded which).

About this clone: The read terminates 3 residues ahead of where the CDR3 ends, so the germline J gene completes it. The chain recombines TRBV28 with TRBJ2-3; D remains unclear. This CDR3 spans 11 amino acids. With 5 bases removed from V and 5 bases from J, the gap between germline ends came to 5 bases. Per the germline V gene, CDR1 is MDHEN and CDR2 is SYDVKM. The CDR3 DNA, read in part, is TGTGCCAGCAGTGTAGAAGATACG. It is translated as CASSVEDT. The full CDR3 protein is CASSVEDTQYF.

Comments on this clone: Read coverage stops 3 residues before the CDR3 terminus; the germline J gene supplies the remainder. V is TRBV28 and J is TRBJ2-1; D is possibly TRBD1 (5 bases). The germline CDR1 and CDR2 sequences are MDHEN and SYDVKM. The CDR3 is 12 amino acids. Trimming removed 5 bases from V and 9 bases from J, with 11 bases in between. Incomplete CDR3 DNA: TGTGCCAGCAGTCCAGGGAAAAGTGAG. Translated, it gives CASSPGKSE. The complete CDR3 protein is CASSPGKSEQFF.

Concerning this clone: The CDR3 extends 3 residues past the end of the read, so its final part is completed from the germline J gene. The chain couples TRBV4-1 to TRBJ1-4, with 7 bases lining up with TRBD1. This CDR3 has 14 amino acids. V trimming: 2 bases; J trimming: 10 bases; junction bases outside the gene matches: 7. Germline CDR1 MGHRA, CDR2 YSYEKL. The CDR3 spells CASSQMGQTRKLFF. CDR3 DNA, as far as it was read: TGCGCCAGCAGCCAAATGGGACAGACCAGAAAA.

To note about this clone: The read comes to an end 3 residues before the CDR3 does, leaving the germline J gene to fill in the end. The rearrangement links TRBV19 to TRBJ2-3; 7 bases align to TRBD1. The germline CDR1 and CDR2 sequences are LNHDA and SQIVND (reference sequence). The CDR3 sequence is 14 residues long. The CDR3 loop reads CASSKLGGQETQYF. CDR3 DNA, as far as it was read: TGTGCCAGTAGTAAACTAGGGGGCCAAGAGACG.

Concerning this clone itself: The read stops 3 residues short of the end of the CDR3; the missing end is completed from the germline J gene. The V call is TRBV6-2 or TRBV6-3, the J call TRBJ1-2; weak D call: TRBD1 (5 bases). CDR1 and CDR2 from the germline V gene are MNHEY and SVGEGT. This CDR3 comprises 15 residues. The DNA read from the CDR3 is TGTGCCAGCAACGTCCAGGGTGGGGTTAACTACGAC. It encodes CASNVQGGVNYD. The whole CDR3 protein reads CASNVQGGVNYDYTF.

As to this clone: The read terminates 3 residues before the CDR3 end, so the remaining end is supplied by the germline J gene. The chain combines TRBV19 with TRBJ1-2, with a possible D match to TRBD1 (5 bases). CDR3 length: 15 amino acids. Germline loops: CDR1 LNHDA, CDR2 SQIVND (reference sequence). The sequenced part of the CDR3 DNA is TGTGCCAGTAGTAAGGGACTAGGCCGATACAATGAC. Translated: CASSKGLGRYND. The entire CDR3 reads CASSKGLGRYNDYTF.

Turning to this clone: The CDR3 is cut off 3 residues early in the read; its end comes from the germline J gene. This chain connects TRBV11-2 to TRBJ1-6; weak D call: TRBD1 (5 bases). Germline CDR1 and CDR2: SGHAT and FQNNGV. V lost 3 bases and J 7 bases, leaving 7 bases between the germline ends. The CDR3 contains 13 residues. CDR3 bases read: TGTGCCAGCAGCTTGAGGGGAAATTCACCC. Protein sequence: CASSLRGNSP. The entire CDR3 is CASSLRGNSPLHF.

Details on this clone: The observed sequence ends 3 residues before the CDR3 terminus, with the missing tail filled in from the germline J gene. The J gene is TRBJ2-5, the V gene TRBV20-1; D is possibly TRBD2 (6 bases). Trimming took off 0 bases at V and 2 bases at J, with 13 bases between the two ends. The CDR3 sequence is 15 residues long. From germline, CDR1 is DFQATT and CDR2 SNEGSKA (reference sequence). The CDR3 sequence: CSARDLLAGQETQYF. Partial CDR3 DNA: TGCAGTGCTAGAGATCTACTAGCAGGACAAGAGACC.

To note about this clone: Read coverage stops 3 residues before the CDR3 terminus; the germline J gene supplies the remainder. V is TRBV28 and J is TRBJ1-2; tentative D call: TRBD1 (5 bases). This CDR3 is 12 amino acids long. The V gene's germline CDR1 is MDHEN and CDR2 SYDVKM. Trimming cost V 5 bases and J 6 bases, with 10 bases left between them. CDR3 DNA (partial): TGTGCCAGCAGTCTTTTCAGGGATGGC. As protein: CASSLFRDG. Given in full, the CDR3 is CASSLFRDGYTF.

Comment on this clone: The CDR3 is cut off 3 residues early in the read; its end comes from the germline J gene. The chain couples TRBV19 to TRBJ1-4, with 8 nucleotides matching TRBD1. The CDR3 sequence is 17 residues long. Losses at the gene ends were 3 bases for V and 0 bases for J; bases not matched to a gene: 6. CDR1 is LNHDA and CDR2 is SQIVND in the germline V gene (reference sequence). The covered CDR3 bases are TGTGCCAGTAGTATCATGGACAGGGACCCAACTAATGAAAAA. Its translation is CASSIMDRDPTNEK. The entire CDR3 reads CASSIMDRDPTNEKLFF.

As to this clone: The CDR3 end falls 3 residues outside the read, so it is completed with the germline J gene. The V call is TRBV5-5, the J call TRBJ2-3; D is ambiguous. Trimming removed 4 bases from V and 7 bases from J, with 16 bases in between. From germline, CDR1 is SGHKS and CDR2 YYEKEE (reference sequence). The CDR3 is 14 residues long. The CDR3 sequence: CASSHPLQGHTQYF. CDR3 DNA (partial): TGTGCCAGCAGCCACCCCCTTCAAGGGCATACG.

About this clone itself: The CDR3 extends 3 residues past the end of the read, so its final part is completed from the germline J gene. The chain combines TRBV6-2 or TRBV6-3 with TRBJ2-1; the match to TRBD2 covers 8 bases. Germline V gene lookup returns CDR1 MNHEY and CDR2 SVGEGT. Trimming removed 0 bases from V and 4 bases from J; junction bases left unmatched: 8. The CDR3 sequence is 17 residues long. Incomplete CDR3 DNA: TGTGCCAGCAGTTACTCACCCCCTAGCGGGTTATACAATGAG. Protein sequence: CASSYSPPSGLYNE. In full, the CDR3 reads CASSYSPPSGLYNEQFF.

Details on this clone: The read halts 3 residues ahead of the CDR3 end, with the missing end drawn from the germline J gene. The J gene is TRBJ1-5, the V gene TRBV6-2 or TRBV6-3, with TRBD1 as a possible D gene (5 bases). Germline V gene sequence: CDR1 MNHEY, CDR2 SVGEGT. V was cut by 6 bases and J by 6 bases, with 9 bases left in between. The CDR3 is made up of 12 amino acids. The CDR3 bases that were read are TGTGCCAGCAGCAAGGGGAGTCAGCCC. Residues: CASSKGSQP. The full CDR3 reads CASSKGSQPQHF.

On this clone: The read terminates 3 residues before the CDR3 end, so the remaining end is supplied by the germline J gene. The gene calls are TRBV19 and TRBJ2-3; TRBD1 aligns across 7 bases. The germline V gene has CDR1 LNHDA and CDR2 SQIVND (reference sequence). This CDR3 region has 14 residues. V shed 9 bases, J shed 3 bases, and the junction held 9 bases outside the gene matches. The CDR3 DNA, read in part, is TGTGCCAGCTCACAGGGGCATGGGACAGATACG. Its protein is CASSQGHGTDT. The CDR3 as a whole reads CASSQGHGTDTQYF.

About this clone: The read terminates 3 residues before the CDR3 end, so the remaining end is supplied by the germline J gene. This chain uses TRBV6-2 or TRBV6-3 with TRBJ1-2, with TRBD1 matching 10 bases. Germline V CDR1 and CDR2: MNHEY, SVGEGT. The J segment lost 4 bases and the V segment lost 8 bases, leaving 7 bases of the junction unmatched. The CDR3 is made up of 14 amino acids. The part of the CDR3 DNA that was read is TGTGCCAGCGACAGGGGGCTTCAAGGCTATGGC. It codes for CASDRGLQGYG. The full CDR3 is CASDRGLQGYGYTF.

The CDR3 sequence: CASSSTEETQYF. The sequenced CDR3 bases are TGTGCCAGCAGCAGCACCGAAGAGACC. V gene TRBV11-1 combines with J gene TRBJ2-5; no reliable D call. The read ends 3 residues shy of where the CDR3 ends; the end is completed using the germline J gene. CDR3 size: 12 residues. Between the trimmed V and J ends, which lost 5 bases and 3 bases, there was a span of 7 bases. Germline V gene lookup returns CDR1 SGHAT and CDR2 FQDESV (reference sequence).

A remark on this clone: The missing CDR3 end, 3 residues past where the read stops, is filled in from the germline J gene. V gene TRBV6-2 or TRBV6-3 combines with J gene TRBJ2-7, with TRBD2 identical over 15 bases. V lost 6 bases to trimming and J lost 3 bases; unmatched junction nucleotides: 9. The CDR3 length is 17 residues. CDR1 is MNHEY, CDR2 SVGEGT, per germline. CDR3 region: CASSISGLAGGLYEQYF. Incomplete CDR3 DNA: TGTGCCAGCAGCATTTCGGGACTAGCGGGAGGTCTCTACGAG.

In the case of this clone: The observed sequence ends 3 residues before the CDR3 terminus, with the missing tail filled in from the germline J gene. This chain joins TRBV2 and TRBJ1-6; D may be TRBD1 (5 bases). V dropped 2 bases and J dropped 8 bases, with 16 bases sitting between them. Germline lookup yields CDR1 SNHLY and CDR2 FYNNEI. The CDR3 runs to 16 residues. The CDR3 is CASSEYPGLRDSPLHF. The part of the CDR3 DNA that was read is TGTGCCAGCAGTGAATATCCGGGACTACGTGATTCACCC.

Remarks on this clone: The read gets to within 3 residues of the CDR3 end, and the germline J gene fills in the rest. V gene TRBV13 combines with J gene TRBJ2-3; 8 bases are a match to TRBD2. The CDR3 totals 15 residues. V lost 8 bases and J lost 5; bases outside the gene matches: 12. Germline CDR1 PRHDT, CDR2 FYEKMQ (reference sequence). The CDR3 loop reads CASSDSPLAGDTQYF. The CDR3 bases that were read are TGTGCCAGCTCTGACAGTCCCCTAGCGGGAGATACG.

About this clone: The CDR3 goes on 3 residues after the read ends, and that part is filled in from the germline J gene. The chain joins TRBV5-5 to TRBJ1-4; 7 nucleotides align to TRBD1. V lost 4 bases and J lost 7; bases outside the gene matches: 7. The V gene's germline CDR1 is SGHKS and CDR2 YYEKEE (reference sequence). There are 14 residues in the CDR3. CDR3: CASSATGWGEKLFF. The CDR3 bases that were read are TGTGCCAGCAGCGCGACAGGGTGGGGTGAAAAA.

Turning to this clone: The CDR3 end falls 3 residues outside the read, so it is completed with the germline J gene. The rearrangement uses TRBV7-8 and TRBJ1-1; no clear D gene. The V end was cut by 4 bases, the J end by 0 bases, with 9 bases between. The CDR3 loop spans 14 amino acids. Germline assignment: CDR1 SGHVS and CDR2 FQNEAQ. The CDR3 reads CASSSSTMNTEAFF. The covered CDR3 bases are TGTGCCAGCAGCTCCTCGACAATGAACACTGAA.

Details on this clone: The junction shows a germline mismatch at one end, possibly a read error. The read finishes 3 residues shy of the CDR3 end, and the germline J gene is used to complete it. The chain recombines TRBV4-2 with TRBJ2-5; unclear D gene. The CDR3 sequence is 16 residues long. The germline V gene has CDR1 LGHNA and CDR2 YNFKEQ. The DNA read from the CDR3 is TGCGCCAGCAGCCAAGGCAGGCATCCGCCGGATGAGACC. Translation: CASSQGRHPPDET. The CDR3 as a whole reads CASSQGRHPPDETQYF.

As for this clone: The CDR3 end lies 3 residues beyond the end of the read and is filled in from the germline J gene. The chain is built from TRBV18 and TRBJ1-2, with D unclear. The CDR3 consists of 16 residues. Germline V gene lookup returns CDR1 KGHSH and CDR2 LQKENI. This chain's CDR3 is CASSPQVRRSDNDYTF. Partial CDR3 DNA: TGTGCCAGCTCACCACAAGTCCGACGTTCTGACAATGAC. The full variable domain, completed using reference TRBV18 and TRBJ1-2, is NAGVMQNPRHLVRRRGQEARLRCSPMKGHSHVYWYRQLPEEGLKFMVYLQKENIIDESGMPKERFSAEFPKEGPSILRIQQVVRGDSAAYFCASSPQVRRSDNDYTFGSGTRLTVV.